This T cell receptor beta chain was observed in a study of tumor-infiltrating lymphocytes in localized non-small cell lung cancer. Study at large: Several tumor histologies, both smoking statuses, and some post-neoadjuvant chemotherapy samples were included. Resected tumor was paired with non-adjacent uninvolved lung from the same patient. Whole-study results and caveats: Different pieces of the same tissue were used for each assay. No link was found between tumor T-cell fraction and recurrence-free survival.

Only in-frame clones appear in the TCRdb table, and some are missing; sequencing was by immunoSEQ multiplex PCR. The table shows more than 10,000 clones, with 79% occurring only once. On this clone: What it recognizes is unknown.

The CDR3 length is 12 residues. Trimming stripped 7 bases from V and 4 bases from J, with 8 bases between. Germline V gene sequence: CDR1 SGHTA, CDR2 FQGNSA. The sequencing input was lung tumor tissue. This rearrangement joins TRBV7-2 to TRBJ2-1, with D perhaps TRBD1 (5 bases). The TCR comes from a human donor with non-small cell lung cancer. DNA of the CDR3: TGTGCCAGCACCAAGGGGTACAATGAGCAGTTCTTC. Its translation is CASTKGYNEQFF.